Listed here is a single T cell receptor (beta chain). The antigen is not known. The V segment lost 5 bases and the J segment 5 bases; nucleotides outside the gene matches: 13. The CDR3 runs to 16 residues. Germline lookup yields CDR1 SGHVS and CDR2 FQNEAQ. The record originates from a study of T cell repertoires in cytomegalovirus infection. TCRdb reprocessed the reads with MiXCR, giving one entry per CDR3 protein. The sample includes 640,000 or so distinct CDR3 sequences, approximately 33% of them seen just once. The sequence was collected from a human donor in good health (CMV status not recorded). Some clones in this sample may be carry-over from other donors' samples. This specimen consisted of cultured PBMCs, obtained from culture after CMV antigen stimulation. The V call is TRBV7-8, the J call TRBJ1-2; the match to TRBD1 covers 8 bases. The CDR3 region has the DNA TGTGCCAGCAGCCTCTGGACAGGGCCCCCCATTTATGGCTACACCTTC. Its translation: CASSLWTGPPIYGYTF.